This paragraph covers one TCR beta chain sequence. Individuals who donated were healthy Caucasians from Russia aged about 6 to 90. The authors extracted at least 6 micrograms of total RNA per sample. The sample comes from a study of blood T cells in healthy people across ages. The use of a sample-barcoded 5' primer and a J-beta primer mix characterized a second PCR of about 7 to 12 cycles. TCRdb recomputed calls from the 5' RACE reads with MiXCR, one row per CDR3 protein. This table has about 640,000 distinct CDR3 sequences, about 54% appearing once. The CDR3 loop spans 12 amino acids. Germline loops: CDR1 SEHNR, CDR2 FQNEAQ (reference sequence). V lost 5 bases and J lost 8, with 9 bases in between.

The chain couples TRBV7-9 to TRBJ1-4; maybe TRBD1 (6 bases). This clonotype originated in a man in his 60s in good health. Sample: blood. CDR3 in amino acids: CASSLGAEKLFF. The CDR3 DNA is TGTGCCAGCAGCCTGGGGGCGGAAAAACTGTTTTTT.